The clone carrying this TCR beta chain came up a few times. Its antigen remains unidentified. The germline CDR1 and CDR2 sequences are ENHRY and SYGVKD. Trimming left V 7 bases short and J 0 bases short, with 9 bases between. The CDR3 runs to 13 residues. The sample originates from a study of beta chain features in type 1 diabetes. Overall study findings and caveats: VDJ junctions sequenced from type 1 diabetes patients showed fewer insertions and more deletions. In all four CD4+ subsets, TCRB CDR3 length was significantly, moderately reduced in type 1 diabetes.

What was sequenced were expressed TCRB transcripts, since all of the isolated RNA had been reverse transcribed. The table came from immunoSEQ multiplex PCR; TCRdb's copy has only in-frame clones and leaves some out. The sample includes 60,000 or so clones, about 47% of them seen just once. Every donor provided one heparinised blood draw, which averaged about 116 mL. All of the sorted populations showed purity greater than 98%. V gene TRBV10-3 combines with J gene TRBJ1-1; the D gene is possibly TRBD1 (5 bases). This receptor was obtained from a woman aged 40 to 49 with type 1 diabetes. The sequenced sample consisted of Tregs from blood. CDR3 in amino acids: CAITREVNTEAFF. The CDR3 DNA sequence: TGTGCCATCACCAGGGAGGTGAACACTGAAGCTTTCTTT.